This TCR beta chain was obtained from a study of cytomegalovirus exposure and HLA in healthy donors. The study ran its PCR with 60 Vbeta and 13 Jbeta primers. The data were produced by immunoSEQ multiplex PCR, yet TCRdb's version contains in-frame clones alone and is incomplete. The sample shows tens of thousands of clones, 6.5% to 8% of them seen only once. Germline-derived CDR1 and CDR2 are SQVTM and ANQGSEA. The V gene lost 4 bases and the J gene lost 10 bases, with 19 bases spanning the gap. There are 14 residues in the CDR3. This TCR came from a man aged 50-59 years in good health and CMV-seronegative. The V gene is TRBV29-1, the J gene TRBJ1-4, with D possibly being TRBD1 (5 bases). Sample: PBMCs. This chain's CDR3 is CSVGRDVIGGKLFF. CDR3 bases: TGCAGCGTTGGCAGGGATGTAATCGGGGGAAAACTGTTTTTT.